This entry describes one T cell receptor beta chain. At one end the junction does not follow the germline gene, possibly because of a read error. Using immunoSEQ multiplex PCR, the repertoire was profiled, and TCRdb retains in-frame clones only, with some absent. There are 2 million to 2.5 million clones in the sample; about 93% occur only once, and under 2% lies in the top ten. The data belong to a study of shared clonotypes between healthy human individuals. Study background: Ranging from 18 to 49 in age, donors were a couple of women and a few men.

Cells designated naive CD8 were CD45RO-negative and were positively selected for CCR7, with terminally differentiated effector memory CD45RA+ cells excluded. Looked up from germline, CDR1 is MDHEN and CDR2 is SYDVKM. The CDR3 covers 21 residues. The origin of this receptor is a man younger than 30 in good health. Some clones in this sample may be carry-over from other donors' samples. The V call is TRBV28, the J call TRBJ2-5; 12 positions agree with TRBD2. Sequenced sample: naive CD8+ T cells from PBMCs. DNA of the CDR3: TGTGCCAGCAGTTTCCCCAAGGAGGATCCCACTAGCGGGAGGCCCAACCTTTCCGAGAACTTC. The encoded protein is CASSFPKEDPTSGRPNLSENF.